The T cell receptor (beta chain) described here comes from a study of cytomegalovirus exposure and HLA in healthy donors. Study as a whole: Genotyping showed roughly 76% of 398 donors falling in the Caucasian-associated ancestry cluster.

Notes on the study in general: Near-uniform donor sequencing depth was presumed by presence/absence analyses. Most of the CMV-associated TCR beta chains (in a later analysis) appeared to be HLA-restricted.

Concerning this clone: Its antigen is as yet unknown.

Germline-derived CDR1 and CDR2 are KGHSH and LQKENI. The CDR3 extends over 14 amino acids. V shed 6 bases, J shed 8 bases, and the junction held 9 bases outside the gene matches. PCR employed 60 Vbeta and 13 Jbeta primers. Produced via immunoSEQ multiplex PCR; TCRdb's table is partial and in-frame only. Of around 280,000 clones in the sample, roughly 90% were seen once. The chain combines TRBV18 with TRBJ1-2; 10 positions agree with TRBD1. The receptor was isolated from a woman between 18 and 29 years old in good health and CMV-seronegative. Sequenced: PBMCs. The CDR3 sequence is CASSRDRGDLGYTF. The CDR3 DNA is TGTGCCAGCTCTCGGGACAGGGGCGATTTGGGCTACACCTTC.